The 18 T cell receptor beta chains presented below share a single source sample, sequenced in a study of CXCR3-negative and CXCR3-positive naive CD8 T cells. TRB cDNA libraries were made by UMI-labeled 5' RACE. TCRdb reanalyzed the 5' RACE reads and collapses them to one entry per CDR3 protein, without DNA. The specimen's table records tens of thousands of distinct CDR3 sequences. The specimen sequenced was naive CXCR3- CD8+ T cells from blood. Subset indicated: CD45RO-CCR7+CD27+CD95- naive CD8+ T cells lacking CXCR3 (TNR3-). These TCRs come from a human donor in good health. Some clones in this sample may be carry-over from other donors' samples.

The CDR3 sequence: CASSLTSGRAYEQFF. The chain is built from TRBV11-2 and TRBJ2-1; TCRdb reports TRBD2, a call that lacks DNA to check it against. The CDR3 length is 15 residues. Germline V gene sequence: CDR1 SGHAT, CDR2 FQNNGV.

The chain carries TRBV5-5 and TRBJ2-1; TCRdb names TRBD2, which stays unverified in the absence of DNA. CDR3 length equals 16 residues. Germline V gene lookup returns CDR1 SGHKS and CDR2 YYEKEE (reference sequence). CDR3: CASSEQGTWGSNEQFF.

The chain employs TRBV28 and TRBJ2-7; without DNA, the TCRdb call of TRBD1 cannot be checked. The V gene's germline CDR1 is MDHEN and CDR2 SYDVKM. The CDR3 consists of 16 residues. This CDR3 reads CASSPRDRGSSYEQYF.

This chain uses TRBV10-3 with TRBJ1-1; TCRdb's D gene call, TRBD1, goes unchecked for lack of DNA. The CDR3 covers 15 residues. CDR1 is ENHRY, CDR2 SYGVKD, per germline. CDR3 amino acids: CAISIGRVGQIEAFF.

This sequence joins TRBV6-2 or TRBV6-3 and TRBJ2-2; checking the TCRdb D call of TRBD1 is not possible without DNA. The CDR3 loop spans 17 amino acids. Germline CDR1 MNHEY, CDR2 SVGEGT. CDR3 protein: CASSYSGTGRYTGELFF.

This sequence joins TRBV20-1 and TRBJ2-7; TCRdb designates TRBD1, a call that cannot be tested without DNA. CDR1 is DFQATT and CDR2 is SNEGSKA in the germline V gene (reference sequence). The CDR3 spans 11 residues. The CDR3 here is CSAKQGYEQYF.

This sequence joins TRBV6-2 or TRBV6-3 and TRBJ2-1. This CDR3 contains 17 residues. The germline V gene has CDR1 MNHEY and CDR2 SVGEGT. The CDR3 protein is CASSYSYTTSSYNEQFF.

The chain carries TRBV29-1 and TRBJ2-5; the D gene TCRdb calls, TRBD1, cannot be checked with no DNA. CDR1 and CDR2 from the germline V gene are SQVTM and ANQGSEA. CDR3 length: 14 residues. CDR3 region: CSVEAWGGQETQYF.

The genes are TRBV4-1 and TRBJ2-7; the TCRdb D gene call, TRBD2, has no DNA to confirm it. The germline gives CDR1 MGHRA, CDR2 YSYEKL. The CDR3 runs 17 residues. The CDR3 protein is CASSQDSLGGRGGEQYF.

The V call is TRBV25-1, the J call TRBJ1-5; TCRdb reports TRBD1, a call that lacks DNA to check it against. The CDR3 has 14 amino acids. Per germline, CDR1 MGHDK and CDR2 SYGVNS. The chain's CDR3 is CASSDRTGFQPQHF.

The chain joins TRBV6-2 or TRBV6-3 to TRBJ2-7; the TRBD1 assignment by TCRdb is unverifiable without DNA. Germline V gives CDR1 MNHEY, CDR2 SVGEGT. CDR3 length: 14 amino acids. CDR3 sequence: CASSYARGLYEQYF.

J is TRBJ2-1 and V is TRBV6-1; the D call from TCRdb, TRBD1, cannot be confirmed without DNA. This CDR3 is built from 14 residues. Germline V gene sequence: CDR1 MNHNS, CDR2 SASEGT. This CDR3 reads CASSERPTGVEQFF.

The chain couples TRBV12-3 or TRBV12-4 to TRBJ1-3. The CDR3 runs to 13 residues. The CDR3 loop reads CATLVRSGNTIYF.

This chain joins TRBV9 and TRBJ1-2; absent DNA, TCRdb's TRBD1 call cannot be checked. The germline CDR1 and CDR2 sequences are SGDLS and YYNGEE. The CDR3 runs 13 residues. The CDR3 reads CASKGGADYGYTF.

The V gene is TRBV7-9, the J gene TRBJ1-5; TCRdb indicates TRBD1, and absent DNA this call remains unverified. The CDR3 runs to 14 residues. CDR1 SEHNR and CDR2 FQNEAQ come from the germline V gene (reference sequence). This CDR3 is CASSRQGMDQPQHF.

The V and J genes are TRBV7-9 and TRBJ2-1; TCRdb lists TRBD2, though no DNA is available to test this call. CDR1 is SEHNR, CDR2 FQNEAQ, per germline (reference sequence). The CDR3 sequence is 14 residues long. CDR3 residues: CASSLSSGYNEQFF.

The chain couples TRBV20-1 to TRBJ2-1. Germline loops: CDR1 DFQATT, CDR2 SNEGSKA (reference sequence). The CDR3 sequence is 13 residues long. CDR3 in amino acids: CSYLKSSYNEQFF.

The V call is TRBV20-1, the J call TRBJ1-1; there is no DNA to check the TCRdb D call of TRBD1. This CDR3 is built from 15 residues. Germline CDR1 is DFQATT and CDR2 is SNEGSKA (reference sequence). CDR3: CSASSTGGGNTEAFF.